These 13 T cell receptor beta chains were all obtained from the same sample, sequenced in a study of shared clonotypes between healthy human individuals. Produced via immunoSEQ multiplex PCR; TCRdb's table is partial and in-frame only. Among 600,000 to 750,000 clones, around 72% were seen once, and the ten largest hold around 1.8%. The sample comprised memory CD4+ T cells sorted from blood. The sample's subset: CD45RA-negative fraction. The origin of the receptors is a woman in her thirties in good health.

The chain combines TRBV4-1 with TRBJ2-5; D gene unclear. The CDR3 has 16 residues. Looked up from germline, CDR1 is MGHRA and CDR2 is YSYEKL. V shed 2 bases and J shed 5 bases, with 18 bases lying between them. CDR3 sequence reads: CASSQQRAVSGETQYF. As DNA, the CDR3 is TGCGCCAGCAGCCAACAAAGGGCGGTTTCGGGTGAGACCCAGTACTTC.

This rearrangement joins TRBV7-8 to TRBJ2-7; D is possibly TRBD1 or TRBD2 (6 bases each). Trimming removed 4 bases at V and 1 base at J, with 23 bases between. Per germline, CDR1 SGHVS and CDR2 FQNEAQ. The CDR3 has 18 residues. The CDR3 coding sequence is TGTGCCAGCAGCTCCTATCCCACGGGGGCGGGCCGGTCCTACGAGCAGTACTTC. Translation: CASSSYPTGAGRSYEQYF.

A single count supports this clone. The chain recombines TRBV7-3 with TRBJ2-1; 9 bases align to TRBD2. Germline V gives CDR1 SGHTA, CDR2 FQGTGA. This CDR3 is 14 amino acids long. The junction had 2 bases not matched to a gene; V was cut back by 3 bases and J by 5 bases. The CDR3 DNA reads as TGTGCCAGCAGCTTGACTAGCGGTCACAATGAGCAGTTCTTC. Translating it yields CASSLTSGHNEQFF. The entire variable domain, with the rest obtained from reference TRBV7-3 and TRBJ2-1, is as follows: GAGVSQTPSNKVTEKGKYVELRCDPISGHTALYWYRQSLGQGPEFLIYFQGTGAADDSGLPNDRFFAVRPEGSVSTLKIQRTERGDSAVYLCASSLTSGHNEQFFGPGTRLTVL.

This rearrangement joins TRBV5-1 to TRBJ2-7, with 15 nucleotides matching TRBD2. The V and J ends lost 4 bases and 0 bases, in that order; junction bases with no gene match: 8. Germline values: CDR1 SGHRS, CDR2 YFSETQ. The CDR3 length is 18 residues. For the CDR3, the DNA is TGCGCCAGCAGCCATGGGACTAGCGGGAGGTCAAGCTCCTACGAGCAGTACTTC. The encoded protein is CASSHGTSGRSSSYEQYF.

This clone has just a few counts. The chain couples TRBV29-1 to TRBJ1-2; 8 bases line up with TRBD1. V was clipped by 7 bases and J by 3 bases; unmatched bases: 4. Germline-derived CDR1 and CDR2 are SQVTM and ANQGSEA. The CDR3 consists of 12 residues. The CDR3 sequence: CSGLQGDYGYTF. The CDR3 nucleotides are TGCAGCGGGCTACAGGGGGACTATGGCTACACCTTC.

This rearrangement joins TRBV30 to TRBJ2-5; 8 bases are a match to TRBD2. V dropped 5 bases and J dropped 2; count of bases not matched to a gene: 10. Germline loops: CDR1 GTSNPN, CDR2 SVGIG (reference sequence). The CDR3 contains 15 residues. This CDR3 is CAWGDPPGGQETQYF. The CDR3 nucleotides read TGTGCCTGGGGGGACCCTCCGGGAGGGCAAGAGACCCAGTACTTC.

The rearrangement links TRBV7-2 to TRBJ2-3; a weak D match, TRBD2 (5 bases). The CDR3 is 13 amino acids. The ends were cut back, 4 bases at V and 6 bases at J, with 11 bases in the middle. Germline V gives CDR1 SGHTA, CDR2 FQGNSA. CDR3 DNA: TGTGCCAGCAGCTCCTTCCCGGGGGATACGCAGTATTTT. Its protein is CASSSFPGDTQYF.

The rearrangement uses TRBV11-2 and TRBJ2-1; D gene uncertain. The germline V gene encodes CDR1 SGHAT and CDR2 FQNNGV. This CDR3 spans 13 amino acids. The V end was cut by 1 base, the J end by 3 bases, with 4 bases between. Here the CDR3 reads CASSLVGYNEQFF. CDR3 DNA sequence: TGTGCCAGCAGCTTAGTGGGCTACAATGAGCAGTTCTTC.

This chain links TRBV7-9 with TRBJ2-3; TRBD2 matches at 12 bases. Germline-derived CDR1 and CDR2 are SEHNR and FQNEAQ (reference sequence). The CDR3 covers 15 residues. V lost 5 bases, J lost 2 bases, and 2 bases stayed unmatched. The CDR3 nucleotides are TGTGCCAGCAGCGGACTAGCGGGGATCACAGATACGCAGTATTTT. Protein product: CASSGLAGITDTQYF.

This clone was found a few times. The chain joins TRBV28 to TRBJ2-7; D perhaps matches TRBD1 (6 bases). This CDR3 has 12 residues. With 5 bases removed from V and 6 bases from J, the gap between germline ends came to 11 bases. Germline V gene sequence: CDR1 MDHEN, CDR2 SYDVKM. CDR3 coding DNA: TGTGCCAGCAGTCCCGACAGGCGCGAGCAGTACTTC. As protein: CASSPDRREQYF.

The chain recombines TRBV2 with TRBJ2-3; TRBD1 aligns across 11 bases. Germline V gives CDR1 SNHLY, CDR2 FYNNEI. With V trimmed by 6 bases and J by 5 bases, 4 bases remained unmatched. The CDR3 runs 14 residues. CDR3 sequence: CASSGQGAGDTQYF. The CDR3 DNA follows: TGTGCCAGCAGCGGACAGGGGGCAGGAGATACGCAGTATTTT.

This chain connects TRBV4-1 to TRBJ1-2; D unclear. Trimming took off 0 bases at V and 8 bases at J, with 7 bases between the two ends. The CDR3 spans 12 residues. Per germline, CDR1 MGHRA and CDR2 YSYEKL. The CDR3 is CASSQDPGGYTF. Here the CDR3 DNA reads TGCGCCAGCAGCCAAGATCCTGGGGGCTACACCTTC.

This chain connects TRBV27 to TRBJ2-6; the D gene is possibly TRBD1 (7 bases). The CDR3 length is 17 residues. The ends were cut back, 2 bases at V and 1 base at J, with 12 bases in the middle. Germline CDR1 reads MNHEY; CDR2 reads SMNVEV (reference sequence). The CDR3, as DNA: TGTGCCAGCAGTTTAATACCAGGGGGGTCTGGGGCCAACGTCCTGACTTTC. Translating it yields CASSLIPGGSGANVLTF. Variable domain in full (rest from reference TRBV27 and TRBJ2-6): EAQVTQNPRYLITVTGKKLTVTCSQNMNHEYMSWYRQDPGLGLRQIYYSMNVEVTDKGDVPEGYKVSRKEKRNFPLILESPSPNQTSLYFCASSLIPGGSGANVLTFGAGSRLTVL.